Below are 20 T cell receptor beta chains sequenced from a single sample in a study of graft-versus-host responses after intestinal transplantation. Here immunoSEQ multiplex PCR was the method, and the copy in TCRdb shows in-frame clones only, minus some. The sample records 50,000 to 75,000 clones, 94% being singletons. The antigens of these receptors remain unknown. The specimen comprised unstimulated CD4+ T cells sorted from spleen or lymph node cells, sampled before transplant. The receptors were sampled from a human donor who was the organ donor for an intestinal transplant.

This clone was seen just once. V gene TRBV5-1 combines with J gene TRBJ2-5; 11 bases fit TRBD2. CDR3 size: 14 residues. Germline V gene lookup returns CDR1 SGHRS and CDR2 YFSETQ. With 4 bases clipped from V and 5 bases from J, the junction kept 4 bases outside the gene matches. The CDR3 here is CASSPLAGEETQYF. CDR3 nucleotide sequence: TGCGCCAGCAGCCCACTAGCGGGGGAGGAGACCCAGTACTTC.

This chain's CDR3 is CASSLTGYDGYTF. The CDR3 DNA reads as TGTGCCAGCAGTCTAACAGGGTATGACGGCTACACCTTC. The rearrangement joins TRBV6-6 to TRBJ1-2; D might be TRBD1 (6 bases). Looked up from germline, CDR1 is MNHNY and CDR2 is SVGAGI (reference sequence). The CDR3 covers 13 residues. V dropped 5 bases and J dropped 8 bases, with 15 bases sitting between them.

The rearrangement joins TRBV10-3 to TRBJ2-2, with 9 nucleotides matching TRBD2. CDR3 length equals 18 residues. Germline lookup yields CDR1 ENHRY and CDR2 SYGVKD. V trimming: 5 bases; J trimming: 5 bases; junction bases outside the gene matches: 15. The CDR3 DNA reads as TGTGCCATCAGTAAAGTCGAGCGGGGGGCTTTAAAAACCGGGGAGCTGTTTTTT. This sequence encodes CAISKVERGALKTGELFF.

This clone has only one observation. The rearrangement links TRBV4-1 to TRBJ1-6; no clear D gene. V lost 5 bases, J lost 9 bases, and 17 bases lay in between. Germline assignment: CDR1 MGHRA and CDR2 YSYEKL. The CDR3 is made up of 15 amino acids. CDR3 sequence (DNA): TGCGCCAGCAGCTCCCTTGCAGGACCAATTTCACCCCTCCACTTT. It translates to CASSSLAGPISPLHF.

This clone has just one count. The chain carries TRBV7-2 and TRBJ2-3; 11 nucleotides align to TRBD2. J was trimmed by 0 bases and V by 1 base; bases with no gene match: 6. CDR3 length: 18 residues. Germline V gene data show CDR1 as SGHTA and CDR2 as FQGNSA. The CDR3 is CASSLVASGGHSTDTQYF. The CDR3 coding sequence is TGTGCCAGCAGCTTAGTAGCTAGCGGGGGGCATAGCACAGATACGCAGTATTTT.

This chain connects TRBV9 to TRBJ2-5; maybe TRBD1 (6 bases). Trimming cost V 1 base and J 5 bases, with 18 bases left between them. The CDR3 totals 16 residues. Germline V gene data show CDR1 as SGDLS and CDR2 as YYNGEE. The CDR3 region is CASSVNRAVGEETQYF. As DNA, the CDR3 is TGTGCCAGCAGCGTAAACAGGGCGGTAGGGGAGGAGACCCAGTACTTC.

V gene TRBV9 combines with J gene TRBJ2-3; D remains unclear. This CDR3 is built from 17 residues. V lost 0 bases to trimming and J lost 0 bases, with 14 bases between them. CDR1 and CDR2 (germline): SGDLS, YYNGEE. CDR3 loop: CASSVGSARTSTDTQYF. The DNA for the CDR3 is TGTGCCAGCAGCGTAGGGTCGGCGCGCACTAGCACAGATACGCAGTATTTT.

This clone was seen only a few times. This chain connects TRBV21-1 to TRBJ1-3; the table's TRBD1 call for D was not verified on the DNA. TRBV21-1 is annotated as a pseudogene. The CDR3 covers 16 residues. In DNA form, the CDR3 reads TGTGCCAGCAGCGCTGGGACAGCCTCTGGTGGAAACACCATATATTTT. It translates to CASSAGTASGGNTIYF.

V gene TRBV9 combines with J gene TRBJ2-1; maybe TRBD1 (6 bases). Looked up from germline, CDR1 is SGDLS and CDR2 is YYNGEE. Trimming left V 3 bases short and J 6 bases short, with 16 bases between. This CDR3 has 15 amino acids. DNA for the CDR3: TGTGCCAGCAGCGCCCTATCGACAGGATTCAATGAGCAGTTCTTC. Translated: CASSALSTGFNEQFF.

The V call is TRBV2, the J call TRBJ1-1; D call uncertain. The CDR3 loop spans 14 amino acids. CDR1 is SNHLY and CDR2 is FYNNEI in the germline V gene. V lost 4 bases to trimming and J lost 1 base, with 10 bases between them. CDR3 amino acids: CASSVGVGNTEAFF. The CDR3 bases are TGTGCCAGCAGTGTCGGGGTGGGGAACACTGAAGCTTTCTTT. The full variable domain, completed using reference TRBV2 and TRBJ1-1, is EPEVTQTPSHQVTQMGQEVILRCVPISNHLYFYWYRQILGQKVEFLVSFYNNEISEKSEIFDDQFSVERPDGSNFTLKIRSTKLEDSAMYFCASSVGVGNTEAFFGQGTRLTVV.

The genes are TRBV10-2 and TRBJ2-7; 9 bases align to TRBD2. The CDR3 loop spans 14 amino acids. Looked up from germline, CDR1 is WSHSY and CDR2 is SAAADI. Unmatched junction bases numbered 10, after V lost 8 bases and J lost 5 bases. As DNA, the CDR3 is TGCGCCAGCGCCGCTAGCGGGGCAATGAACGAGCAGTACTTC. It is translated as CASAASGAMNEQYF.

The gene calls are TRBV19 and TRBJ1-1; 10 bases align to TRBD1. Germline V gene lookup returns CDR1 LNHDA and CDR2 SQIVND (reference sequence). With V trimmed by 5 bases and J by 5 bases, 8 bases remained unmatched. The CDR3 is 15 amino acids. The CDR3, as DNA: TGTGCCAGTAGTGACCGGACAGGGGGGAGGACTGAAGCTTTCTTT. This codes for CASSDRTGGRTEAFF.

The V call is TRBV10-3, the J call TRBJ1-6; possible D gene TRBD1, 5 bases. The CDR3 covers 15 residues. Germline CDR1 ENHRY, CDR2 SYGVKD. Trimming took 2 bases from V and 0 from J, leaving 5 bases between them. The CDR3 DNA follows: TGTGCCATCAGTGAGGGGGGCTCCTATAATTCACCCCTCCACTTT. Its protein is CAISEGGSYNSPLHF.

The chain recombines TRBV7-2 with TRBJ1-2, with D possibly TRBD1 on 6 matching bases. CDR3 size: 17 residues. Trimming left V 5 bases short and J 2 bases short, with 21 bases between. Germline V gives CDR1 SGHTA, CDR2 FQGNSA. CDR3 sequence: CASSPTRGATLNYGYTF. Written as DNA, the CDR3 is TGTGCCAGCAGCCCTACGCGGGGGGCGACCTTGAACTATGGCTACACCTTC. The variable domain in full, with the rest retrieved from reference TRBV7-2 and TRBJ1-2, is GAGVSQSPSNKVTEKGKDVELRCDPISGHTALYWYRQSLGQGLEFLIYFQGNSAPDKSGLPSDRFSAERTGGSVSTLTIQRTQQEDSAVYLCASSPTRGATLNYGYTFGSGTRLTVV.

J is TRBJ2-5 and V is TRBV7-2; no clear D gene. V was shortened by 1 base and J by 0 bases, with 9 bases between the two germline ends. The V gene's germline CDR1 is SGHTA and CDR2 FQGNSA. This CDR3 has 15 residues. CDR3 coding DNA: TGTGCCAGCAGCTTAGTCACCAGGTACCAAGAGACCCAGTACTTC. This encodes CASSLVTRYQETQYF.

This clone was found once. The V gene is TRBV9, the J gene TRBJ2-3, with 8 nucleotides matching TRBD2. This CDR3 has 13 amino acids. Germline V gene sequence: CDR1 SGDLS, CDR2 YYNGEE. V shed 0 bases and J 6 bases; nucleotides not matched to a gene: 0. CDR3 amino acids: CASSVASGDTQYF. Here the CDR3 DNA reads TGTGCCAGCAGCGTAGCTAGCGGGGATACGCAGTATTTT.

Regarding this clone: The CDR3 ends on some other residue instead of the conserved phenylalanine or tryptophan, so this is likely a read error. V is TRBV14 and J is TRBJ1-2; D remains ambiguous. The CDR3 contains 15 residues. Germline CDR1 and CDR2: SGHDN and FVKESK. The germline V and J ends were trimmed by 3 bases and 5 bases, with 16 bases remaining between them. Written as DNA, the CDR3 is TGTGCCAGCAGCCACCTACGACCAATGGGGTATGGCTACACCCTC. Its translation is CASSHLRPMGYGYTL.

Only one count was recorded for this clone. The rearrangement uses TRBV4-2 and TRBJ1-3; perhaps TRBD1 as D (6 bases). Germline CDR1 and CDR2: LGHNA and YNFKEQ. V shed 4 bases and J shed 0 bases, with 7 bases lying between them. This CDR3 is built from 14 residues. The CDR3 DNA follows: TGTGCCAGCAGCCGGGACACCTCTGGAAACACCATATATTTT. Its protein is CASSRDTSGNTIYF.

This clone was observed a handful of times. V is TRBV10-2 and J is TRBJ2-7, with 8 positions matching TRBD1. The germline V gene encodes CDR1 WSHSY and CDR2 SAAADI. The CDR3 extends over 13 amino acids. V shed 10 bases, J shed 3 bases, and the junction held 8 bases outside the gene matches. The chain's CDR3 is CATSRDRIYEQYF. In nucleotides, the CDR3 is TGCGCCACTAGTAGGGACAGGATCTACGAGCAGTACTTC.

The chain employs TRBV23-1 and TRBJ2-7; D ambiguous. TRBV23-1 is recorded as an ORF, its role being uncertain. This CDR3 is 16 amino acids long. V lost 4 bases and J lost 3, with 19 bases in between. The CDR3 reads CASSPPQENWFYEQYF. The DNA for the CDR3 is TGCGCCAGCAGTCCACCCCAGGAAAATTGGTTCTACGAGCAGTACTTC.